This T cell receptor beta chain was retrieved from a study of T cells after yellow fever vaccination. The CDR3 is 13 amino acids. CDR1 and CDR2 from the germline V gene are SGHRS and YFSETQ. Between the trimmed V and J ends, which lost 4 bases and 6 bases, there was a span of 11 bases. MiXCR, applied by TCRdb to the 5' RACE reads, yields one record per CDR3 protein. Here the sample spans around 350,000 distinct CDR3 sequences, approximately 6% being singletons. This clonotype was recorded at least ten times. This chain connects TRBV5-1 to TRBJ2-1; D not resolved. This receptor was taken from a man aged 25-45 years who received the YFV17D yellow fever vaccine. The sample in question was PBMCs, obtained 5 days after the yellow fever booster vaccination. The CDR3 coding sequence is TGCGCCAGCAGCACGGACCTCGGCAATGAGCAGTTCTTC. Amino acids: CASSTDLGNEQFF.